This T cell receptor (beta chain) stems from a study of Ad26.COV2.S vaccination and SARS-CoV-2 variants. TCRdb's copy holds only in-frame clones and misses some; the assay was immunoSEQ multiplex PCR. The top ten clones hold 1.5% to 2% of a sample with approximately 300,000 clones, about 86% of them seen once. The CDR3 spans 12 residues. Trimming took 2 bases from V and 1 from J, leaving 3 bases between them. Germline-derived CDR1 and CDR2 are SGHTS and YDEGEE. The treatment was: some 19 received Ad26.COV2.S at low or high dose, single or two shots; five or six received placebo; per-sample allocation not given. After the first vaccine or placebo injection, samples were drawn on day 63.

The receptor comes from a person aged 18-60 years who received the Ad26.COV2.S COVID-19 vaccine or a placebo. The rearrangement uses TRBV5-8 and TRBJ1-1; D is undetermined. Sequenced material: peripheral blood, taken in a trial of Ad26.COV2.S vaccine versus placebo. The CDR3 sequence is CASSFQNTEAFF. In DNA form, the CDR3 reads TGTGCCAGCAGCTTTCAGAACACTGAAGCTTTCTTT.